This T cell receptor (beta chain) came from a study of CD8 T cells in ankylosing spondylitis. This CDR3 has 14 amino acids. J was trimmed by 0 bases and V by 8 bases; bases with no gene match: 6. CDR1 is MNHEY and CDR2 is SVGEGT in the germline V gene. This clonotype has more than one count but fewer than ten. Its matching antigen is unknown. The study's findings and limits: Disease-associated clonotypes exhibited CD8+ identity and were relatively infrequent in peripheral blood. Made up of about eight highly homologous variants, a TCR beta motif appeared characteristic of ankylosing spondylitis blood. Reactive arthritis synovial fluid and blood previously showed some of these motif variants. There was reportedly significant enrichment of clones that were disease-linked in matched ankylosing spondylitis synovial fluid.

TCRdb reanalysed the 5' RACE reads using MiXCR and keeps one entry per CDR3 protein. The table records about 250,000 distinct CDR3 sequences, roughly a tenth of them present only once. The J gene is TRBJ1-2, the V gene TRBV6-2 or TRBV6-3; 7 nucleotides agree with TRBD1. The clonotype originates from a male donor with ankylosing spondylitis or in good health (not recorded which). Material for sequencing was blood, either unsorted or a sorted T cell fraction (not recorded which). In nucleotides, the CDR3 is TGTGCCAGCCAGGGGGGGTCGGCTAACTATGGCTACACCTTC. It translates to CASQGGSANYGYTF.